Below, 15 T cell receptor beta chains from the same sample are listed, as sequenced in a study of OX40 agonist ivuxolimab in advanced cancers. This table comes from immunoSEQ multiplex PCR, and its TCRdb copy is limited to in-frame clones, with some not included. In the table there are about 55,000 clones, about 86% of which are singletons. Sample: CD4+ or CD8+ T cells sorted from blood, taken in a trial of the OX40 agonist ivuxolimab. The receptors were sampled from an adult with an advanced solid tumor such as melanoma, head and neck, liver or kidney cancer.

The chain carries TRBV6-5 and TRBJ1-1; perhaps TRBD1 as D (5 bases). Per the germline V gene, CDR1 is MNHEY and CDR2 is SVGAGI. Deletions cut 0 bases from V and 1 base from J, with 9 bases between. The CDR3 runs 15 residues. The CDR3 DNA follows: TGTGCCAGCAGTTACTCGATGGGGCCGAACACTGAAGCTTTCTTT. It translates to CASSYSMGPNTEAFF.

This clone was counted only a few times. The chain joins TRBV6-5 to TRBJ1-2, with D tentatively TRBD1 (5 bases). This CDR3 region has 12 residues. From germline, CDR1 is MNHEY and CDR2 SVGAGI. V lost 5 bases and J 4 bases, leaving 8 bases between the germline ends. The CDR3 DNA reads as TGTGCCAGCAGTATCGACAGCTATGGCTACACCTTC. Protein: CASSIDSYGYTF.

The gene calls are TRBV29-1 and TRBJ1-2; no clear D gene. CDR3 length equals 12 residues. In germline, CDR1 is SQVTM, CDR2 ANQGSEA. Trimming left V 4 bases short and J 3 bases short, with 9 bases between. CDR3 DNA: TGCAGCGTTGCCCCCGTCGACTATGGCTACACCTTC. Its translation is CSVAPVDYGYTF.

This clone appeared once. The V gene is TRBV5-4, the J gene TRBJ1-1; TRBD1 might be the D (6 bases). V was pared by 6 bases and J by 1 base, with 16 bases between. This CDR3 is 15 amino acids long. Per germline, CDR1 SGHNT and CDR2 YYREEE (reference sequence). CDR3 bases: TGTGCCAGCACCTGGGGGCGGGAGGAGAACACTGAAGCTTTCTTT. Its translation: CASTWGREENTEAFF.

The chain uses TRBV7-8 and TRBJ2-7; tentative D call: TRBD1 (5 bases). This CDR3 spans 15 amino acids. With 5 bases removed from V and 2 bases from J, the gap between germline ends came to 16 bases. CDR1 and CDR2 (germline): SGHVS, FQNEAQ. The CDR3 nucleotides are TGTGCCAGCAGCCCACCATCGGGCAGGGCCTACGAGCAGTACTTC. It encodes CASSPPSGRAYEQYF.

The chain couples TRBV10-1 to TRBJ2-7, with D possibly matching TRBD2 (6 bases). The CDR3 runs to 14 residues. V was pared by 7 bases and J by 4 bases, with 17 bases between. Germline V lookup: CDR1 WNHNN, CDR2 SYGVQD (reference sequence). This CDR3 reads CASIGQGGSYEQYF. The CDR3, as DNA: TGCGCCAGCATCGGGCAGGGAGGCTCGTACGAGCAGTACTTC.

The CDR3 DNA reads as TGTGCCAGTAGTGCCTTCGGGACAGCCTCTGGAAACACCATATATTTT. It translates to CASSAFGTASGNTIYF. The chain is built from TRBV19 and TRBJ1-3; TRBD1 agrees at 7 bases. V lost 5 bases, J lost 0 bases, and 7 bases stayed unmatched. Germline V gives CDR1 LNHDA, CDR2 SQIVND (reference sequence). The CDR3 contains 16 residues.

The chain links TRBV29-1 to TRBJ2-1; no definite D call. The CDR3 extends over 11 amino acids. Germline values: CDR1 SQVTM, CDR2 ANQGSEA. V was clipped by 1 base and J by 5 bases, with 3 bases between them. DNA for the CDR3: TGCAGCGTTGAAGCCAACAATGAGCAGTTCTTC. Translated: CSVEANNEQFF.

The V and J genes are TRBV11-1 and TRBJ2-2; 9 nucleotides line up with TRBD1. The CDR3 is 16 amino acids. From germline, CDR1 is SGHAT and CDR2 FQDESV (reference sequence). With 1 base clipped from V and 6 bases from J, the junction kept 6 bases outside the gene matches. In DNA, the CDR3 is TGTGCCAGCAGCTTAGTCGGGACAGGGATTTCCGGGGAGCTGTTTTTT. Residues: CASSLVGTGISGELFF.

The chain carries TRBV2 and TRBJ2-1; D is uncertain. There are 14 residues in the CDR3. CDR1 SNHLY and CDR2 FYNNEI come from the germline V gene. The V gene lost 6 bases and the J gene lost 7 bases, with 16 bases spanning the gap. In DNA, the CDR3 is TGTGCCAGCAGCGGAGACTCCCGAAGGAATGAGCAGTTCTTC. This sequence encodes CASSGDSRRNEQFF.

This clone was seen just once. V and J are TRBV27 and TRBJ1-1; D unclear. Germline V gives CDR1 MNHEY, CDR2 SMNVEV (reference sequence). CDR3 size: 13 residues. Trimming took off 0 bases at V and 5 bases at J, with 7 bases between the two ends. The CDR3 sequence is CASSLSGSTEAFF. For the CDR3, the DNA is TGTGCCAGCAGTTTATCAGGGAGTACTGAAGCTTTCTTT.

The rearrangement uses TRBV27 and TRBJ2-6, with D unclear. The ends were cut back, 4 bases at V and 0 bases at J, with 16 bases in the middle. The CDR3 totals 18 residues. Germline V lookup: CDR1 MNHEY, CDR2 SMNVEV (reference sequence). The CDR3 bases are TGTGCCAGCAGTTCAACTCCAACATCGTACTCTGGGGCCAACGTCCTGACTTTC. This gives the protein CASSSTPTSYSGANVLTF.

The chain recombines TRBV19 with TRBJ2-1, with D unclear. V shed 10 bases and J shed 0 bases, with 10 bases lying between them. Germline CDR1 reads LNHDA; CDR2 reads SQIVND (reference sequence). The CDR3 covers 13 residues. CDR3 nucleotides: TGTGCCACCGCAAAGAGCTCCTACAATGAGCAGTTCTTC. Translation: CATAKSSYNEQFF. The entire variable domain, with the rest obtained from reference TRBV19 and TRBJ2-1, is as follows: DGGITQSPKYLFRKEGQNVTLSCEQNLNHDAMYWYRQDPGQGLRLIYYSQIVNDFQKGDIAEGYSVSREKKESFPLTVTSAQKNPTAFYLCATAKSSYNEQFFGPGTRLTVL.

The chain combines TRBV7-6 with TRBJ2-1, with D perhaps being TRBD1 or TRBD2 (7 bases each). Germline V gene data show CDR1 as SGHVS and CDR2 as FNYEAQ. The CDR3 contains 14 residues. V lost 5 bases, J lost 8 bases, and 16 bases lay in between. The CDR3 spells CASSIREGADEQFF. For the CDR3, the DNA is TGTGCCAGCAGCATCAGGGAGGGGGCTGATGAGCAGTTCTTC.

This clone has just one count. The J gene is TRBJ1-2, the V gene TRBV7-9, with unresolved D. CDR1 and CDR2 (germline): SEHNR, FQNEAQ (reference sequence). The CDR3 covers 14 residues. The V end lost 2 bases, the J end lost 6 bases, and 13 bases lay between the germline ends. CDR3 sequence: CASSLSYLDDGYTF. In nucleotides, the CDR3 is TGTGCCAGCAGCTTATCTTATTTAGACGATGGCTACACCTTC. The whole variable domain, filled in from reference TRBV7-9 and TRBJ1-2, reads DTGVSQNPRHKITKRGQNVTFRCDPISEHNRLYWYRQTLGQGPEFLTYFQNEAQLEKSRLLSDRFSAERPKGSFSTLEIQRTEQGDSAMYLCASSLSYLDDGYTFGSGTRLTVV.